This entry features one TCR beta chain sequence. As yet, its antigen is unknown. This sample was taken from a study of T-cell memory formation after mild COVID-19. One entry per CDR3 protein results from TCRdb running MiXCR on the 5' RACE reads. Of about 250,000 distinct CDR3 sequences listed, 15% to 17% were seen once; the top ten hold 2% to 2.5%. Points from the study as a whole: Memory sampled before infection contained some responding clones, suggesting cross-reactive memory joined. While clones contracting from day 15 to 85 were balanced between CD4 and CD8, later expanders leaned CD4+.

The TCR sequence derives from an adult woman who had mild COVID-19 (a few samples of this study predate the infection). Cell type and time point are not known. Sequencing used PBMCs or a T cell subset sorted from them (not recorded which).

The CDR3 DNA reads TGTGCCAGCAGCCCCCGGGGAGGAGCCCAGTACGAGCAGTACTTC. Encoded protein: CASSPRGGAQYEQYF. The chain is built from TRBV3-1 and TRBJ2-7; maybe TRBD2 (6 bases). The V and J ends lost 4 bases and 4 bases respectively, with 17 bases between them. CDR1 and CDR2 (germline): LGHDT, YNNKEL (reference sequence). The length of the CDR3 is 15 residues.